The rows below give T cell receptor beta chains drawn from one sample of a study of T cells in Graves' hyperthyroidism and ophthalmopathy. TCRdb re-called the multiplex PCR reads with MiXCR, one entry per CDR3 protein. The data show a few hundred thousand distinct CDR3 sequences, approximately 44% seen once. The sequenced sample consisted of peripheral blood or thyroid tissue (not recorded which). Source of these receptors: a woman between 18 and 29 years old with Graves' hyperthyroidism. Each CDR3 is given with its conserved first and last residue. The D gene is left open where the match is weak. Clone size is not always given. Where it is, it says once, few, many or a class for expanded clones.

clone_size: .; j_call: TRBJ2-2; d_call: .; v_call: TRBV20-1; cdr3_nt: TGCACTGTGTATGATGCGGGTAGTGCGCTGTTTTTT; cdr3_aa: CTVYDAGSALFF
clone_size: .; j_call: TRBJ1-1; d_call: TRBD1; v_call: TRBV7-9; cdr3_nt: TGTGCCAGCCCCGGACAGGGCAGCACTGAAGCTTTCTTT; cdr3_aa: CASPGQGSTEAFF
clone_size: .; j_call: TRBJ2-3; d_call: .; v_call: TRBV24-1; cdr3_nt: TGTGCCACCAGTGATCCCGACGTCCGGCGCGGGGACACAGATACGCAGTATTTT; cdr3_aa: CATSDPDVRRGDTDTQYF
clone_size: once; j_call: TRBJ2-7; d_call: .; v_call: TRBV6-5; cdr3_nt: TGTGCCAGCAGCTTCGCGGGAACCGCCTACGAGCAGGACTTC; cdr3_aa: CASSFAGTAYEQDF
clone_size: .; j_call: TRBJ1-2; d_call: TRBD1; v_call: TRBV2; cdr3_nt: TGTGCCAGCAGTGTTTCGGGACAGGCATATGGCTACACCTTC; cdr3_aa: CASSVSGQAYGYTF
clone_size: .; j_call: TRBJ1-1; d_call: .; v_call: TRBV29-1; cdr3_nt: TGCAGCGTTAAGGGGGGGGCTTTCTTT; cdr3_aa: CSVKGGAFF
clone_size: few; j_call: TRBJ2-7; d_call: .; v_call: TRBV5-1; cdr3_nt: TGCGCCAGCACAGCGGACCGGTCCGCCGAGCAGTACTTC; cdr3_aa: CASTADRSAEQYF
clone_size: .; j_call: TRBJ1-4; d_call: TRBD1; v_call: TRBV12-3/TRBV12-4; cdr3_nt: TGTGCCAGCAAACGGGACAGGGGGTTTCGAGCTAGTGAAAAACTGTTTTTT; cdr3_aa: CASKRDRGFRASEKLFF
clone_size: few; j_call: TRBJ1-1; d_call: TRBD1; v_call: TRBV19; cdr3_nt: TGTGCCAGTAGTATTTGGCCAGGGGGCGCGGACACTGAAGCTTTCTTT; cdr3_aa: CASSIWPGGADTEAFF
clone_size: once; j_call: TRBJ1-5; d_call: .; v_call: TRBV20-1; cdr3_nt: TGCAGTGCTAGAGTGTTGGGGGGACGGGGCAATCAGCCCCAGCATTTT; cdr3_aa: CSARVLGGRGNQPQHF
clone_size: .; j_call: TRBJ1-4; d_call: TRBD1; v_call: TRBV5-1; cdr3_nt: TGCGCCAGCAGCTCTCACCGGGACAGGGGGCTCGCTAATGAAAAACTGTTTTTT; cdr3_aa: CASSSHRDRGLANEKLFF
clone_size: once; j_call: TRBJ2-7; d_call: .; v_call: TRBV25-1; cdr3_nt: TGTGCCAGCAGTGAACCCGGGTGGGCCTCTAGCTCCTACGAGCAGTACTTC; cdr3_aa: CASSEPGWASSSYEQYF
clone_size: many; j_call: TRBJ1-2; d_call: .; v_call: TRBV29-1; cdr3_nt: TGCAGCGTTGAGGGTTCCAACTATGGCTACACCTTC; cdr3_aa: CSVEGSNYGYTF
clone_size: many; j_call: TRBJ1-1; d_call: .; v_call: TRBV10-3; cdr3_nt: TGTGCCATCAGTGAGAGGGTCATGGCTGAAGCTTTCTTT; cdr3_aa: CAISERVMAEAFF
clone_size: .; j_call: TRBJ2-7; d_call: TRBD1; v_call: TRBV29-1; cdr3_nt: TGCAGCGCTCTTTCGACAGGGGGCTACAAGCAGTACTTC; cdr3_aa: CSALSTGGYKQYF
clone_size: .; j_call: TRBJ1-1; d_call: .; v_call: TRBV2; cdr3_nt: TGTGCCAGCCAGGACAGCAGGGGAAGGACTGAAGCTTTCTTT; cdr3_aa: CASQDSRGRTEAFF
clone_size: few; j_call: TRBJ2-7; d_call: .; v_call: TRBV29-1; cdr3_nt: TGCAGCGTCCGAAAAAGACAGGTCTCCTACGAGCAGTACTTC; cdr3_aa: CSVRKRQVSYEQYF
clone_size: .; j_call: TRBJ1-2; d_call: TRBD1; v_call: TRBV2; cdr3_nt: TGTGCCAGCTCCCGGGACAGCCTCTCTAACTATGGCTACACCTTC; cdr3_aa: CASSRDSLSNYGYTF
clone_size: many; j_call: TRBJ2-5; d_call: TRBD2; v_call: TRBV25-1; cdr3_nt: TGTGCCAGCAGTGGGGGACTAGCGGGAAGAGGGCAAGAGACCCAGTACTTC; cdr3_aa: CASSGGLAGRGQETQYF
clone_size: .; j_call: TRBJ2-5; d_call: TRBD2; v_call: TRBV10-3; cdr3_nt: TGTGCCATCAGTGACTATAGCGGGAGCGAAGAGACCCAGTACTTC; cdr3_aa: CAISDYSGSEETQYF
clone_size: few; j_call: TRBJ1-1; d_call: TRBD1; v_call: TRBV2; cdr3_nt: TGTGCCAGCACCGAGGGACAGCTGAACACTGAAGCTTTCTTT; cdr3_aa: CASTEGQLNTEAFF
clone_size: .; j_call: TRBJ2-7; d_call: TRBD2; v_call: TRBV29-1; cdr3_nt: TGCAGCTTTGGACTAGCGGCCTACGAGCAGTACTTC; cdr3_aa: CSFGLAAYEQYF
clone_size: few; j_call: TRBJ1-5; d_call: .; v_call: TRBV19; cdr3_nt: TGTGCCAGTAGTTTCGGACTGGGCTTCAATCAGCCCCAGCATTTT; cdr3_aa: CASSFGLGFNQPQHF
clone_size: few; j_call: TRBJ2-5; d_call: .; v_call: TRBV29-1; cdr3_nt: TGCAGCGTTGAAGAGAATCAAGAGACCCAGTACTTC; cdr3_aa: CSVEENQETQYF
clone_size: once; j_call: TRBJ1-6; d_call: TRBD1; v_call: TRBV24-1; cdr3_nt: TGTGTCACCAGTGATTTGACAGGGCATCCCCTCCACTTT; cdr3_aa: CVTSDLTGHPLHF
clone_size: .; j_call: TRBJ2-7; d_call: .; v_call: TRBV6-5; cdr3_nt: TGTGCCAGCAGTTCCATAGCATACGAGCAGTACTTC; cdr3_aa: CASSSIAYEQYF
clone_size: .; j_call: TRBJ2-7; d_call: .; v_call: TRBV24-1; cdr3_nt: TGTGCCACCAGCTCACCAGGACCGGGGTCCGAGCAGTACTTC; cdr3_aa: CATSSPGPGSEQYF
clone_size: .; j_call: TRBJ2-5; d_call: TRBD2; v_call: TRBV7-2; cdr3_nt: TGTGCTAGACCTAGCGGGAGAGAGACCCAGTACTTC; cdr3_aa: CARPSGRETQYF
clone_size: few; j_call: TRBJ1-4; d_call: .; v_call: TRBV25-1; cdr3_nt: TGTGCCAGCAGCCAGGCAGGGGAGACAACTAATGAAAAACTGTTTTTT; cdr3_aa: CASSQAGETTNEKLFF
clone_size: .; j_call: TRBJ1-1; d_call: .; v_call: TRBV7-3; cdr3_nt: TGTGCCAGCAACTCACAGGGGAACACTGAAGCTTTCTTT; cdr3_aa: CASNSQGNTEAFF
clone_size: many; j_call: TRBJ2-5; d_call: .; v_call: TRBV7-9; cdr3_nt: TGTGCCAGCAAACCGGGCTCAATCGAGACCCAGTACTTC; cdr3_aa: CASKPGSIETQYF
clone_size: .; j_call: TRBJ1-1; d_call: TRBD1; v_call: TRBV7-8; cdr3_nt: TGTGCCAGCAGCTTCCTTCGGACAGGGAACACTGAAGCTTTCTTT; cdr3_aa: CASSFLRTGNTEAFF
clone_size: many; j_call: TRBJ1-2; d_call: .; v_call: TRBV25-1; cdr3_nt: TGTGCCAGCAGTTACTTGGGTTCCTATGGCTACACCTTC; cdr3_aa: CASSYLGSYGYTF
clone_size: once; j_call: TRBJ2-2; d_call: TRBD2; v_call: TRBV7-4; cdr3_nt: TGTGCCAGCAGACCAGGACTAGCGGAAGCGAACACCGGGGAGCTGTTTTTT; cdr3_aa: CASRPGLAEANTGELFF
clone_size: .; j_call: TRBJ2-7; d_call: .; v_call: TRBV7-2; cdr3_nt: TGTGCCAGCAGCTTGGAGGGGGTCCGGAACGAGCAGTACTTC; cdr3_aa: CASSLEGVRNEQYF
clone_size: few; j_call: TRBJ2-7; d_call: .; v_call: TRBV11-2; cdr3_nt: TGTGCCAGCAGCTTAGATGCCTCAGGGCAGTACTTC; cdr3_aa: CASSLDASGQYF
clone_size: .; j_call: TRBJ1-6; d_call: TRBD1; v_call: TRBV15; cdr3_nt: TGTGCCACCAGCAATCACGGGACAGGGGATAATTCACCCCTCCACTTT; cdr3_aa: CATSNHGTGDNSPLHF
clone_size: .; j_call: TRBJ2-7; d_call: TRBD1; v_call: TRBV11-2; cdr3_nt: TGTGCCAGCAGGTGGGGACAGCGTGGTATCTGGGGCGAGCAGTACTTC; cdr3_aa: CASRWGQRGIWGEQYF
clone_size: .; j_call: TRBJ1-3; d_call: .; v_call: TRBV2; cdr3_nt: TGTGCCAGCAGTTCTGGTTACGATCCTGGAAACACCATATATTTT; cdr3_aa: CASSSGYDPGNTIYF
clone_size: many; j_call: TRBJ1-2; d_call: .; v_call: TRBV7-2; cdr3_nt: TGTGCCAGCAGCTTGACAGGCCTTAACTATGGCTACACCTTC; cdr3_aa: CASSLTGLNYGYTF
clone_size: few; j_call: TRBJ1-5; d_call: .; v_call: TRBV19; cdr3_nt: TGTGCCAGTACCCCGGGCATTGACAATCAGCCCCAGCATTTT; cdr3_aa: CASTPGIDNQPQHF
clone_size: .; j_call: TRBJ1-2; d_call: .; v_call: TRBV20-1; cdr3_nt: TGCAGTGCTAGAGACGCGCGAACTAACTATGGCTACACCTTC; cdr3_aa: CSARDARTNYGYTF
clone_size: few; j_call: TRBJ2-5; d_call: .; v_call: TRBV20-1; cdr3_nt: TGCAGTGCTAGAGTGCAGGCCGACCAAGAGACCCAGTACTTC; cdr3_aa: CSARVQADQETQYF
clone_size: .; j_call: TRBJ2-3; d_call: .; v_call: TRBV7-9; cdr3_nt: TGTGCCAGCAGCCCAAGGGTTCCAGATACGCAGTATTTT; cdr3_aa: CASSPRVPDTQYF
clone_size: few; j_call: TRBJ1-6; d_call: .; v_call: TRBV7-2; cdr3_nt: TGTGCCAGCAGCTTATTTGGCGACAGAAATAATTCACCCCTCCACTTT; cdr3_aa: CASSLFGDRNNSPLHF
clone_size: many; j_call: TRBJ1-2; d_call: .; v_call: TRBV7-9; cdr3_nt: TGTGCCAGCAGAGACGACGGGAACTATGGCTACACCTTC; cdr3_aa: CASRDDGNYGYTF
clone_size: many; j_call: TRBJ1-2; d_call: .; v_call: TRBV19; cdr3_nt: TGTGCCAGTAGTTCACAGGGATTCGGCTACACCTTC; cdr3_aa: CASSSQGFGYTF
clone_size: .; j_call: TRBJ2-7; d_call: TRBD1; v_call: TRBV20-1; cdr3_nt: TGCAGTGCTAGAGTCCGGGACAGACGATACGAGCAGTACTTC; cdr3_aa: CSARVRDRRYEQYF
clone_size: .; j_call: TRBJ1-1; d_call: .; v_call: TRBV7-2; cdr3_nt: TGTGCCAGCAGTGACTTGGGTGGGGACACTGAAGCTTTCTTT; cdr3_aa: CASSDLGGDTEAFF
clone_size: few; j_call: TRBJ1-6; d_call: TRBD1; v_call: TRBV7-2; cdr3_nt: TGTGCCAGCACCCGGGACAGACTGTATAATTCACCCCTCCACTTT; cdr3_aa: CASTRDRLYNSPLHF
clone_size: .; j_call: TRBJ2-5; d_call: TRBD2; v_call: TRBV20-1; cdr3_nt: TGCAGTGCTAGAGATCTGCGGGAGGGCCGGAGACAAGAGACCCAGTACTTC; cdr3_aa: CSARDLREGRRQETQYF
clone_size: many; j_call: TRBJ2-7; d_call: TRBD2; v_call: TRBV7-2; cdr3_nt: TGTGCCAGCAGCTTACTAGCGGGAGGGGGCTACGAGCAGTACTTC; cdr3_aa: CASSLLAGGGYEQYF
clone_size: many; j_call: TRBJ1-1; d_call: .; v_call: TRBV7-9; cdr3_nt: TGTGCCAGCAGCTCAGCGACAGGAATGAACACTGAAGCTTTCTTT; cdr3_aa: CASSSATGMNTEAFF
clone_size: .; j_call: TRBJ2-3; d_call: .; v_call: TRBV7-9; cdr3_nt: TGTGCCAGCAGCTTCCGGGCAGGGCTTAGAGATACGCAGTATTTT; cdr3_aa: CASSFRAGLRDTQYF
clone_size: .; j_call: TRBJ2-2; d_call: .; v_call: TRBV9; cdr3_nt: TGTGCCAGCAGCCCCCTGGCCGACACCGGGGAGCTGTTTTTT; cdr3_aa: CASSPLADTGELFF
clone_size: .; j_call: TRBJ1-2; d_call: .; v_call: TRBV2; cdr3_nt: TGTGCCAGCAGTGACGTCCGGGACTATGGCTACACCTTC; cdr3_aa: CASSDVRDYGYTF
clone_size: .; j_call: TRBJ1-4; d_call: .; v_call: TRBV2; cdr3_nt: TGTGCCAGCAGTGCAGGGGAGACTGAAGCTAATGAAAAACTGTTTTTT; cdr3_aa: CASSAGETEANEKLFF
clone_size: .; j_call: TRBJ1-3; d_call: TRBD1; v_call: TRBV6-4; cdr3_nt: TGTGCCAGCAGTGACGGACAGGGGAAGAACACCATATATTTT; cdr3_aa: CASSDGQGKNTIYF
clone_size: many; j_call: TRBJ2-5; d_call: .; v_call: TRBV7-2; cdr3_nt: TGTGCCAGCAGCTTTCCCCGGGGGTACCAAGAGACCCAGTACTTC; cdr3_aa: CASSFPRGYQETQYF
clone_size: few; j_call: TRBJ2-6; d_call: .; v_call: TRBV7-9; cdr3_nt: TGTGCCAGCAGCTTATATAGGCTAGCGATCTCTGGGGCCAACGTCCTGACTTTC; cdr3_aa: CASSLYRLAISGANVLTF